The 15 T cell receptor beta chains presented below share a single source sample, sequenced in a study of T cell changes during pregnancy in multiple sclerosis. TCRdb keeps only in-frame clones here, not all; method: immunoSEQ multiplex PCR. The sample has tens of thousands of clones, roughly 90% seen once. Specimen: CD4+ T cells from peripheral blood mononuclear cells, collected in the second trimester of pregnancy. The origin of the receptors is a female donor with multiple sclerosis, enrolled in a pregnancy study.

The chain uses TRBV9 and TRBJ1-2; a weak D match, TRBD1 (6 bases). The CDR3 consists of 15 residues. Germline V gives CDR1 SGDLS, CDR2 YYNGEE. Trimming stripped 10 bases from V and 1 base from J, with 20 bases between. CDR3 loop: CAHGGGGAVNYGYTF. CDR3 DNA sequence: TGTGCCCACGGGGGGGGCGGGGCCGTTAACTATGGCTACACCTTC.

The chain combines TRBV27 with TRBJ1-2; possibly TRBD1 for D (6 bases). V shed 5 bases and J shed 4 bases, with 11 bases lying between them. There are 13 residues in the CDR3. Germline V gene lookup returns CDR1 MNHEY and CDR2 SMNVEV (reference sequence). CDR3 sequence: CASSPRGTYGYTF. The CDR3 nucleotides read TGTGCCAGCAGTCCCAGGGGTACCTATGGCTACACCTTC.

The genes are TRBV11-2 and TRBJ2-1; D might be TRBD1 (5 bases). The V gene lost 4 bases and the J gene lost 4 bases, with 11 bases spanning the gap. Germline CDR1 and CDR2: SGHAT and FQNNGV. The CDR3 has 14 residues. The CDR3 reads CASSSLTEYNEQFF. The CDR3 DNA follows: TGTGCCAGCAGCTCTTTGACAGAGTACAATGAGCAGTTCTTC. The variable domain in full, completed from reference TRBV11-2 and TRBJ2-1, reads EAGVAQSPRYKIIEKRQSVAFWCNPISGHATLYWYQQILGQGPKLLIQFQNNGVVDDSQLPKDRFSAERLKGVDSTLKIQPAKLEDSAVYLCASSSLTEYNEQFFGPGTRLTVL.

The V gene is TRBV11-2, the J gene TRBJ2-7, with 11 positions matching TRBD2. V was clipped by 2 bases and J by 7 bases; unmatched bases: 7. Germline loops: CDR1 SGHAT, CDR2 FQNNGV. The CDR3 contains 15 residues. CDR3 amino acids: CASSLSVAGGPEQYF. For the CDR3, the DNA is TGTGCCAGCAGCTTATCGGTAGCGGGAGGGCCAGAGCAGTACTTC.

V usage is TRBV7-2 and J usage is TRBJ2-5; D not certain. V shed 1 base and J shed 5 bases, with 5 bases lying between them. This CDR3 spans 12 amino acids. CDR1 is SGHTA, CDR2 FQGNSA, per germline. The CDR3 sequence is CASSLVAETQYF. The DNA of the CDR3 is TGTGCCAGCAGCTTAGTCGCGGAGACCCAGTACTTC.

V is TRBV7-9 and J is TRBJ2-3; D gene ambiguous. The CDR3 contains 15 residues. CDR1 and CDR2 (germline): SEHNR, FQNEAQ (reference sequence). The germline V and J ends were trimmed by 1 base and 2 bases, with 10 bases remaining between them. The chain's CDR3 is CASSLGTGSTDTQYF. Written as DNA, the CDR3 is TGTGCCAGCAGCTTAGGAACGGGTTCCACAGATACGCAGTATTTT.

The V call is TRBV5-1, the J call TRBJ1-1; 9 bases fit TRBD1. Unmatched junction bases numbered 3, after V lost 0 bases and J lost 3 bases. The germline gives CDR1 SGHRS, CDR2 YFSETQ. The CDR3 consists of 15 residues. The CDR3 is CASSLAGTGYTEAFF. The CDR3 DNA is TGCGCCAGCAGCTTGGCCGGGACAGGGTACACTGAAGCTTTCTTT.

The rearrangement links TRBV7-2 to TRBJ2-5, with D maybe TRBD2 (5 bases). The V end was cut by 3 bases, the J end by 4 bases, with 12 bases between. The CDR3 consists of 14 residues. Germline V lookup: CDR1 SGHTA, CDR2 FQGNSA. For the CDR3, the DNA is TGTGCCAGCAGCTTGGGTGGAGGAGTAGAGACCCAGTACTTC. It is translated as CASSLGGGVETQYF.

Details on this clone: The junction and the germline gene differ at one end; a read error may be behind it. The rearrangement uses TRBV12-5 and TRBJ2-2, with 8 bases aligning to TRBD1. CDR1 is LGHNT, CDR2 FRNRAP, per germline. The CDR3 has 15 residues. The CDR3 sequence: CASGSWTGNPGELFF. CDR3 coding DNA: TGTGCTAGTGGCAGCTGGACAGGGAACCCCGGGGAGCTGTTTTTT.

This rearrangement joins TRBV21-1 to TRBJ2-7; the table's D call TRBD2 went unverified against the DNA. TRBV21-1 is listed as a pseudogene. This CDR3 has 16 amino acids. This chain's CDR3 is CASSKGSGSGVHEQYF. DNA of the CDR3: TGTGCCAGCAGCAAAGGGAGCGGGAGCGGCGTCCACGAGCAGTACTTC.

V and J are TRBV5-5 and TRBJ1-5; maybe TRBD1 (6 bases). V was clipped by 2 bases and J by 4 bases, with 13 bases between them. CDR3 length: 15 residues. CDR1 SGHKS and CDR2 YYEKEE come from the germline V gene (reference sequence). CDR3 nucleotide sequence: TGTGCCAGCAGCTTTGATGGGACAAGTAATCAGCCCCAGCATTTT. It specifies CASSFDGTSNQPQHF. Combining the CDR3 with reference TRBV5-5 and TRBJ1-5 gives the whole variable domain DAGVTQSPTHLIKTRGQQVTLRCSPISGHKSVSWYQQVLGQGPQFIFQYYEKEERGRGNFPDRFSARQFPNYSSELNVNALLLGDSALYLCASSFDGTSNQPQHFGDGTRLSIL.

This clone was seen only once. The gene calls are TRBV11-3 and TRBJ1-1; D possibly corresponds to TRBD1 (5 bases). V lost 5 bases, J lost 1 base, and 17 bases lay in between. Per germline, CDR1 SGHNT and CDR2 YENEEA. The CDR3 is 16 residues long. CDR3: CASSEGASPPNTEAFF. In nucleotides, the CDR3 is TGTGCCAGCAGCGAAGGGGCTTCCCCCCCGAACACTGAAGCTTTCTTT.

V is TRBV11-1 and J is TRBJ2-5, with D possibly being TRBD1 (6 bases). Deletions cut 8 bases from V and 2 bases from J, with 21 bases between. Germline values: CDR1 SGHAT, CDR2 FQDESV (reference sequence). This CDR3 has 16 residues. CDR3 DNA sequence: TGTGCCAGCCGAACATCCAGGGGAAGGGCACAAGAGACCCAGTACTTC. Encoded protein: CASRTSRGRAQETQYF.

This sequence joins TRBV18 and TRBJ1-1; D is perhaps TRBD1 (5 bases). V was clipped by 3 bases and J by 0 bases, with 11 bases between them. This CDR3 contains 15 residues. From germline, CDR1 is KGHSH and CDR2 LQKENI. The CDR3 sequence: CASSPGTGMNTEAFF. CDR3 nucleotides: TGTGCCAGCTCACCCGGAACAGGCATGAACACTGAAGCTTTCTTT.

This clone was observed a single time. CDR3 in amino acids: CASSVGASGEYYEQYF. The DNA of the CDR3 is TGTGCCAGCAGCGTAGGGGCTAGCGGGGAGTATTACGAGCAGTACTTC. The chain recombines TRBV9 with TRBJ2-7; 9 bases agree with TRBD2. Germline trimming cut 0 bases from V and 4 bases from J; bases unmatched to any gene: 8. The CDR3 runs 16 residues. In germline, CDR1 is SGDLS, CDR2 YYNGEE.